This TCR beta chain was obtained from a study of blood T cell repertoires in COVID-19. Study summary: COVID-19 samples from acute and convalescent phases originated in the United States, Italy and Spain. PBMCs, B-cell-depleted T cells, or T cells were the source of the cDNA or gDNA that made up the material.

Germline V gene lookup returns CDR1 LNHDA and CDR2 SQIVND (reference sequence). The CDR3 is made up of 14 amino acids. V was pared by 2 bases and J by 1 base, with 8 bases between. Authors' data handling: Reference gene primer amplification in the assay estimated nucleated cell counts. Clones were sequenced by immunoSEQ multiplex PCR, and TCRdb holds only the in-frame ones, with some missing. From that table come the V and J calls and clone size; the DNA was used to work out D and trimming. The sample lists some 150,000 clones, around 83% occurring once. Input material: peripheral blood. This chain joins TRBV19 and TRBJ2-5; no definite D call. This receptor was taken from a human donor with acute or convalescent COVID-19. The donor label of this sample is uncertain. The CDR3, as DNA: TGTGCCAGTAGTATACAGGTCAGCCAAGAGACCCAGTACTTC. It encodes CASSIQVSQETQYF.